This T cell receptor (beta chain) was obtained from a study of blood T cell repertoires in COVID-19. Sequencing used immunoSEQ multiplex PCR; TCRdb keeps in-frame clones, though not all of them. The top ten clones hold less than 1.5% of a sample with some 110,000 clones, about 85% of them seen once. The sample comprised peripheral blood. This receptor was identified in a man aged 40-49 years with acute or convalescent COVID-19.

The CDR3 DNA follows: TGCGCCAGCAGCCCGGGGGACAGGGCGACAGATACGCAGTATTTT. This gives the protein CASSPGDRATDTQYF. V and J are TRBV5-1 and TRBJ2-3; 9 bases map to TRBD1. Germline lookup yields CDR1 SGHRS and CDR2 YFSETQ. After removal of 4 bases from V and 3 bases from J, the junction contained 6 bases not matched to a gene. The CDR3 covers 15 residues.